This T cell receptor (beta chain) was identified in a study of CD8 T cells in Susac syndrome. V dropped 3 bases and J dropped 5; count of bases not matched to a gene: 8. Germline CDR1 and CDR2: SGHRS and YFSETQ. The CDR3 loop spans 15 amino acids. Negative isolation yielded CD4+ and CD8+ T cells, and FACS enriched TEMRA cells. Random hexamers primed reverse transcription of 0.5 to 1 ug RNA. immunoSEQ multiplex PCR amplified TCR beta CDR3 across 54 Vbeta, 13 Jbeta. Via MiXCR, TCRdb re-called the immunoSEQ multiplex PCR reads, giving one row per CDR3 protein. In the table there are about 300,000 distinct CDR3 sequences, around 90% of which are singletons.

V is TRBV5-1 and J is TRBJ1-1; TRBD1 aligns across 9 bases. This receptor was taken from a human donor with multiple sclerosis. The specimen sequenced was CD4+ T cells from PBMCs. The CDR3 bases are TGCGCCAGCAGCTCATGGACAGGGGTAGGGACTGAAGCTTTCTTT. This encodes CASSSWTGVGTEAFF.